This is a list of T cell receptor beta chains from one sample in a study of T cells after yellow fever vaccination. MiXCR, run by TCRdb on the 5' RACE reads, gives a single entry per CDR3 protein. Of a few hundred thousand distinct CDR3 sequences in the sample, roughly 20% were seen once. Source: PBMCs, taken before the yellow fever booster vaccination. Source of these receptors: a man aged 18 to 30 who received the YFV17D yellow fever vaccine. CDR3s include the opening cysteine and the closing phenylalanine or tryptophan.

CDR3 length: 15
V gene: TRBV29-1
CDR3 protein: CTPGTGTSGANVLTF

CDR3 length: 15
V gene: TRBV7-2
CDR3 protein: CASSFVVDRTGELFF

CDR3 length: 13
V gene: TRBV18
CDR3 protein: CASSPGGHYGYTF

CDR3 length: 16
V gene: TRBV7-9
CDR3 protein: CASRPTYSGGGDEQFF

CDR3 length: 12
V gene: TRBV20-1
CDR3 protein: CSARRPRTEQFF

CDR3 length: 15
V gene: TRBV20-1
CDR3 protein: CSARDPRRGGSEQFF

CDR3 length: 13
V gene: TRBV12-3/TRBV12-4
CDR3 protein: CASTISGNQPQHF

CDR3 length: 13
V gene: TRBV19
CDR3 protein: CASSSRAVRGYTF

CDR3 length: 14
V gene: TRBV4-1
CDR3 protein: CASSQHDGYNEQFF

CDR3 length: 13
V gene: TRBV30
CDR3 protein: CAWSRQGVETQYF

CDR3 length: 13
V gene: TRBV10-3
CDR3 protein: CAISEGVGTEAFF

CDR3 length: 16
V gene: TRBV7-2
CDR3 protein: CASSLSSSGGQETQYF

CDR3 length: 14
V gene: TRBV12-3/TRBV12-4
CDR3 protein: CASSWTSGTDTQYF

CDR3 length: 21
V gene: TRBV15
CDR3 protein: CATSAREGKDLAMLAKNIQYF

CDR3 length: 14
V gene: TRBV2
CDR3 protein: CASSATGVKNIQYF

CDR3 length: 17
V gene: TRBV4-3
CDR3 protein: CASSQSVGLAFTDTQYF

CDR3 length: 15
V gene: TRBV7-8
CDR3 protein: CASSLEVGRTDGYTF

CDR3 length: 15
V gene: TRBV18
CDR3 protein: CASSTSRAPTDTQYF

CDR3 length: 15
V gene: TRBV5-5
CDR3 protein: CASSLVQGSYNEQFF

CDR3 length: 13
V gene: TRBV6-5
CDR3 protein: CASSYGPSTEAFF

CDR3 length: 14
V gene: TRBV4-1
CDR3 protein: CASSQFRTGPRQYF

CDR3 length: 16
V gene: TRBV7-6
CDR3 protein: CASSLGPGVSNSPLHF

CDR3 length: 14
V gene: TRBV18
CDR3 protein: CASSPWTGEGELFF

CDR3 length: 16
V gene: TRBV6-6
CDR3 protein: CASSLRKGLNTGELFF

CDR3 length: 16
V gene: TRBV7-2
CDR3 protein: CASSLRTGQGNSPLHF

CDR3 length: 11
V gene: TRBV13
CDR3 protein: CASSLARQQYF

CDR3 length: 14
V gene: TRBV28
CDR3 protein: CAISSRDTGETQYF

CDR3 length: 12
V gene: TRBV12-3/TRBV12-4
CDR3 protein: CASSSRADEAFF

CDR3 length: 14
V gene: TRBV7-6
CDR3 protein: CASSPRDDRAEQYF

CDR3 length: 14
V gene: TRBV5-1
CDR3 protein: CASSSDPGGTEAFF

CDR3 length: 16
V gene: TRBV20-1
CDR3 protein: CSARDFVRGSTDTQYF

CDR3 length: 15
V gene: TRBV4-3
CDR3 protein: CASSQDWTGGQPQHF

CDR3 length: 16
V gene: TRBV4-2
CDR3 protein: CASSQKGAQGIGELFF

CDR3 length: 14
V gene: TRBV19
CDR3 protein: CATSAGGRNQPQHF

CDR3 length: 13
V gene: TRBV7-9
CDR3 protein: CASFQGAGTEAFF

CDR3 length: 14
V gene: TRBV12-3/TRBV12-4
CDR3 protein: CASSLASHTDTQYF

CDR3 length: 14
V gene: TRBV7-3
CDR3 protein: CASSLRPGVTEAFF

CDR3 length: 16
V gene: TRBV10-3
CDR3 protein: CAISQGSGGALETQYF

CDR3 length: 16
V gene: TRBV18
CDR3 protein: CASSPEGLRGSHGYTF

CDR3 length: 19
V gene: TRBV6-2/TRBV6-3
CDR3 protein: CASSKDRGHGQGQGYGYTF